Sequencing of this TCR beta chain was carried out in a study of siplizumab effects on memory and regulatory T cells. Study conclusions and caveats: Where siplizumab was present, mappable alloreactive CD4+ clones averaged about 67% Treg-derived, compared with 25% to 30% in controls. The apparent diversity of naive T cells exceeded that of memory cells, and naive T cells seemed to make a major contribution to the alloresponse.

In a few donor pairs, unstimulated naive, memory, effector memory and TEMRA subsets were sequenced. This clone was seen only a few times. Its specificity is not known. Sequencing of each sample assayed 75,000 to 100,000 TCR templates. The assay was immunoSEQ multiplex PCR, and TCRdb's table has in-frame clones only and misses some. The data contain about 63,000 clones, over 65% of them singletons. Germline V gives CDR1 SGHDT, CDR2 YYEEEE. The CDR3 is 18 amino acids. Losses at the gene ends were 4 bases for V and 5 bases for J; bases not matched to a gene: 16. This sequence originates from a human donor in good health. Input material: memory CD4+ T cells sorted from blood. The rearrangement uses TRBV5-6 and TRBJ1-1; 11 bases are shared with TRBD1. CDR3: CASSKDRGLPILGTEAFF. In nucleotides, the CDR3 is TGTGCCAGCAGCAAGGACAGGGGGCTCCCCATACTGGGGACTGAAGCTTTCTTT.